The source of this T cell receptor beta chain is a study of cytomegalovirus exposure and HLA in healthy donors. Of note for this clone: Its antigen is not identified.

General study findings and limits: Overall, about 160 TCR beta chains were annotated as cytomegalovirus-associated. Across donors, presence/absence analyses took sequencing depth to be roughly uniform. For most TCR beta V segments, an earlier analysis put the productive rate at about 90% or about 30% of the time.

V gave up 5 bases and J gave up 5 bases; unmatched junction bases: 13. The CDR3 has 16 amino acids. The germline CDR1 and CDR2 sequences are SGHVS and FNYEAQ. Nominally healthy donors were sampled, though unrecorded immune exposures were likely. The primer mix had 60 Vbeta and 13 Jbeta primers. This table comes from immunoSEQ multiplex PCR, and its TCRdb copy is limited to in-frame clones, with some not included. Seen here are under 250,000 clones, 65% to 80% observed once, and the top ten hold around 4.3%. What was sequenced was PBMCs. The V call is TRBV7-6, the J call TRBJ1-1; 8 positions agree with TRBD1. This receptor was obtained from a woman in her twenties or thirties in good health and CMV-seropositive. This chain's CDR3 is CASSTGQAIRGTEAFF. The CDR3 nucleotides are TGTGCCAGCAGCACGGGACAGGCCATCCGGGGGACTGAAGCTTTCTTT.